This record covers a single T cell receptor (beta chain). The antigen is undetermined. The sample's time point: week 23, last vaccination. It was 300 ug of mutant IDH1 20-mer peptide that made up each vaccine dose, given with topical imiquimod. Only in-frame clones appear in the TCRdb table, and some are missing; sequencing was by immunoSEQ multiplex PCR. The sample records about 33,000 clones, roughly 88% being singletons. The source of the sample is a study of a mutant IDH1 vaccine in newly diagnosed glioma. Study-level background: All eight of the vaccinations patients received fell in weeks 1, 3, 5, 7, 11, 15, 19 and 23.

The germline V gene encodes CDR1 MDHEN and CDR2 SYDVKM. The CDR3 contains 17 residues. V dropped 1 base and J dropped 7 bases, with 20 bases sitting between them. V is TRBV28 and J is TRBJ1-5; no firm D call. Sequenced material: PBMCs, taken from a glioma patient whose treatment included an IDH1 peptide vaccine. The TCR was taken from a man in his forties with glioma. CDR3 sequence reads: CASSLLQGKTLRQPQHF. In nucleotides, the CDR3 is TGTGCCAGCAGTTTATTACAAGGGAAGACGTTGCGACAGCCCCAGCATTTT.